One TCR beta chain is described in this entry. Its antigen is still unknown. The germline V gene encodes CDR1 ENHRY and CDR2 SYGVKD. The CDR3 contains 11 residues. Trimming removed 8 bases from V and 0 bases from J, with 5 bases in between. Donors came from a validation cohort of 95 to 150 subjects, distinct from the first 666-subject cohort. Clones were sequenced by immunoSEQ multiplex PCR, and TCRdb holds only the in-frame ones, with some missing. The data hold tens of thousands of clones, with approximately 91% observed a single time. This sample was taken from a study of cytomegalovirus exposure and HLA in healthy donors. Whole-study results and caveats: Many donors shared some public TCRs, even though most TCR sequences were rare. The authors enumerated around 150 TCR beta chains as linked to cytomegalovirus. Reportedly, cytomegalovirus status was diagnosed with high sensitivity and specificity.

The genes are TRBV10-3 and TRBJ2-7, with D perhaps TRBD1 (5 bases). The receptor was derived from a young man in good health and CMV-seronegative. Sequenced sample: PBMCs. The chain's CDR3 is CAIGASYEQYF. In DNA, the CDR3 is TGTGCCATCGGGGCCTCCTACGAGCAGTACTTC.